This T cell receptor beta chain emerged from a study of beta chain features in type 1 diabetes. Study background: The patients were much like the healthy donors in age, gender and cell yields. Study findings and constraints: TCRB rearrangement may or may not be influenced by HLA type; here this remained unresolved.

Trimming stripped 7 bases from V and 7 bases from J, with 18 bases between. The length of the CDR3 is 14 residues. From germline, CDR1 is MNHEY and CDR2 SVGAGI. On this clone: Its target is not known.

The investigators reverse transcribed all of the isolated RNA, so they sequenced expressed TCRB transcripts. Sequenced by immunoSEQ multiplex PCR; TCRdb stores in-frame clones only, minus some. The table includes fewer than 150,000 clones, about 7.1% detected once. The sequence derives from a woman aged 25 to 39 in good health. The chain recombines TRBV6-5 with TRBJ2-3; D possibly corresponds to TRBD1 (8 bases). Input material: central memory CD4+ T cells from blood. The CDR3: CASKQQGGGYTQYF. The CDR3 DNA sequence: TGTGCCAGCAAGCAACAGGGGGGGGGATATACGCAGTATTTT.